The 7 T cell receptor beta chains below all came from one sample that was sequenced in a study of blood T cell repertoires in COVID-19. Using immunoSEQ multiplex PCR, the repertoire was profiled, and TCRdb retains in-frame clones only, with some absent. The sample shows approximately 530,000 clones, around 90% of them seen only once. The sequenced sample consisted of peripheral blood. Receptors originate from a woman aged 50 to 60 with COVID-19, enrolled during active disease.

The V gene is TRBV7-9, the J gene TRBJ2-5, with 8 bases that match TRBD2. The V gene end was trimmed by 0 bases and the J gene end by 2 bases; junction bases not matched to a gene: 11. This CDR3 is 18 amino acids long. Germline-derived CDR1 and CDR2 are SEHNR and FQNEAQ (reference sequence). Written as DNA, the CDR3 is TGTGCCAGCAGCTTAGCAATAGAAGCGGGGGAGATGCAAGAGACCCAGTACTTC. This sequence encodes CASSLAIEAGEMQETQYF.

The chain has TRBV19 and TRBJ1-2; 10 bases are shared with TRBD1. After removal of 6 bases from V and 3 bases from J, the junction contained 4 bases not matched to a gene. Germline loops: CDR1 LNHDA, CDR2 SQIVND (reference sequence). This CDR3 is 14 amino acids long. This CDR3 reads CASRTGTGDYGYTF. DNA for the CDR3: TGTGCCAGTAGGACCGGGACAGGGGACTATGGCTACACCTTC.

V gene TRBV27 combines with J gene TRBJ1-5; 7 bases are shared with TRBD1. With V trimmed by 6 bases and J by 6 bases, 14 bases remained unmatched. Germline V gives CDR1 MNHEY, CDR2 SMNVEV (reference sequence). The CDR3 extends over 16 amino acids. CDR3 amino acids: CASSLTGQGVGQPQHF. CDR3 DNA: TGTGCCAGCAGCCTAACTGGGCAGGGGGTAGGTCAGCCCCAGCATTTT.

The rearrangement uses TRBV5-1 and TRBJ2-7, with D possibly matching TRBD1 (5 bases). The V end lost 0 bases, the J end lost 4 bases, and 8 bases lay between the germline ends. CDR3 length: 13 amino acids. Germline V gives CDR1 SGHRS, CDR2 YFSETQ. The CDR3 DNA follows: TGCGCCAGCAGCTTGGAGGGGATGTACGAGCAGTACTTC. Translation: CASSLEGMYEQYF.

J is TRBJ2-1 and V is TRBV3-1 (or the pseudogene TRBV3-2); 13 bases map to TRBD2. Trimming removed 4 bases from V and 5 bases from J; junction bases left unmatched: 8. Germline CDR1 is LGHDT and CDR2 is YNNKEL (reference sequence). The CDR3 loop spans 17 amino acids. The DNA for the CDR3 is TGTGCCAGCAGCCCATCACTAGCGGGGGGGAGAGACAATGAGCAGTTCTTC. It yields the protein CASSPSLAGGRDNEQFF.

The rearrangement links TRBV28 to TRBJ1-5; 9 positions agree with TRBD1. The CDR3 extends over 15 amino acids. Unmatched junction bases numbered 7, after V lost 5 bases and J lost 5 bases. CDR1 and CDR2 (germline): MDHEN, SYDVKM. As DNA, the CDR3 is TGTGCCAGCAGTGTACAGGGGGCAGGGGATCAGCCCCAGCATTTT. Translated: CASSVQGAGDQPQHF. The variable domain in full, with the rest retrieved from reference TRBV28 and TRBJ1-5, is DVKVTQSSRYLVKRTGEKVFLECVQDMDHENMFWYRQDPGLGLRLIYFSYDVKMKEKGDIPEGYSVSREKKERFSLILESASTNQTSMYLCASSVQGAGDQPQHFGDGTRLSIL.

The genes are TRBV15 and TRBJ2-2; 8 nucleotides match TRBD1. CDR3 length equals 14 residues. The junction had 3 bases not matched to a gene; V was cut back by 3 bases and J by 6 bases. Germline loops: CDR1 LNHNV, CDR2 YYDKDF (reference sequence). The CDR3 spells CATSSVQGAGELFF. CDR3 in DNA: TGTGCCACCAGCAGCGTACAGGGGGCCGGGGAGCTGTTTTTT.